The entry below gives a single T cell receptor (beta chain) sequence along with its context. Its target is unknown. One end of the junction fails to match germline, which may point to a read error. Three rounds of nested PCR, following a modified ARM-PCR protocol, produced the TCRbeta library. TCRdb reprocessed the multiplex PCR reads via MiXCR and lists one record per CDR3 protein. The sample yields around 71,000 distinct CDR3 sequences, around 70% seen once. This sample's RNA came from whole unsorted tissue. Chemotherapy-naive patients with new lung cancer underwent thoracic surgery in China, August–late 2014. This specimen comes from a study of tumor and adjacent non-tumor tissue in lung cancer. Whole-study context: Each sample yielded about 4.17 million productive TCRbeta reads on average. The study's findings and limits: Tumor repertoires had a smaller top 100 clone share than normal lung. Significantly higher TCR diversity was found in tumor than normal lung.

The CDR3 contains 16 residues. Per the germline V gene, CDR1 is MDHEN and CDR2 is SYDVKM. Sequencing was done on a sample of lung tumor tissue. The sequence came from a woman in her thirties or forties with non-small cell lung cancer. This chain uses TRBV28 with TRBJ2-2; 9 nucleotides match TRBD2. The DNA of the CDR3 is TGTGCCAGCAGCTTCGGCGGGAGGGGGGACACCGGGGGGCTGTTTTTT. It yields the protein CASSFGGRGDTGGLFF.